The 18 T cell receptor beta chains given below trace back to one sample, sequenced in a study of blood T cells in healthy people across ages. Primers used in a second PCR of roughly 6 to 12 cycles were a sample-barcoded 5' primer and a J-beta primer mix. One entry per CDR3 protein, called by TCRdb with MiXCR from the 5' RACE reads. The table records under 2,000,000 distinct CDR3 sequences, roughly 49% of them present only once. The sample was blood. These receptor sequences come from a woman in her forties in good health.

The rearrangement joins TRBV29-1 to TRBJ2-5; TRBD2 agrees at 7 bases. Per the germline V gene, CDR1 is SQVTM and CDR2 is ANQGSEA. Trimming took 3 bases from V and 11 from J; bases not matched to a gene: 9. The length of the CDR3 is 12 residues. The CDR3 reads CSVDSGGNEQYF. The CDR3, as DNA: TGCAGCGTTGATTCGGGAGGCAATGAGCAGTACTTC.

This clonotype occurred a few times. V gene TRBV20-1 combines with J gene TRBJ2-7, with 11 bases that match TRBD1. Germline V gene sequence: CDR1 DFQATT, CDR2 SNEGSKA (reference sequence). With V trimmed by 3 bases and J by 1 base, 8 bases remained unmatched. The CDR3 length is 16 residues. CDR3 sequence (DNA): TGCAGTGCTAGTAGAATCGGGACAGGGGGATCCTACGAGCAGTACTTC. Translation gives CSASRIGTGGSYEQYF.

The chain links TRBV5-1 to TRBJ2-7, with 10 bases identical to TRBD1. Germline CDR1 and CDR2: SGHRS and YFSETQ. J was trimmed by 3 bases and V by 5 bases; bases with no gene match: 5. The CDR3 extends over 14 amino acids. The CDR3 protein is CASSRGTGDYEQYF. CDR3 in DNA: TGCGCCAGCAGTCGCGGGACAGGGGACTACGAGCAGTACTTC.

The genes are TRBV4-2 and TRBJ1-5; perhaps TRBD1 as D (5 bases). Between the trimmed V and J ends, which lost 0 bases and 7 bases, there was a span of 10 bases. The CDR3 extends over 14 amino acids. Looked up from germline, CDR1 is LGHNA and CDR2 is YNFKEQ. The CDR3 coding sequence is TGTGCCAGCAGCCAAGATCTTAGGGGCCAGCCCCAGCATTTT. It yields the protein CASSQDLRGQPQHF.

This chain links TRBV7-2 with TRBJ1-1; tentative D call: TRBD1 (5 bases). The CDR3 has 14 amino acids. The V and J ends lost 3 bases and 0 bases respectively, with 8 bases between them. The germline gives CDR1 SGHTA, CDR2 FQGNSA. The CDR3: CASSFDSLNTEAFF. DNA of the CDR3: TGTGCCAGCAGCTTCGACAGTCTGAACACTGAAGCTTTCTTT.

This chain joins TRBV4-2 and TRBJ2-1, with D uncertain. The CDR3 has 17 residues. Germline V gives CDR1 LGHNA, CDR2 YNFKEQ. V was clipped by 1 base and J by 3 bases, with 16 bases between them. This chain's CDR3 is CASSQGFPNTFYNEQFF. The CDR3, as DNA: TGTGCCAGCAGCCAAGGATTTCCGAACACCTTCTACAATGAGCAGTTCTTC.

This clonotype was seen a handful of times. The V call is TRBV4-1, the J call TRBJ2-3; 8 bases are a match to TRBD1. Germline loops: CDR1 MGHRA, CDR2 YSYEKL. V gave up 8 bases and J gave up 4 bases; unmatched junction bases: 8. The CDR3 covers 14 residues. Written as DNA, the CDR3 is TGCGCCAGCGGAACACAGGGACAGGCAGATACGCAGTATTTT. It is translated as CASGTQGQADTQYF.

The V call is TRBV6-6, the J call TRBJ2-7; TRBD1 or TRBD2 may be the D gene (6 bases each). Matching the DNA end better, TRBJ2-5 makes the J call doubtful. The CDR3 spans 16 residues. Germline V gene data show CDR1 as MNHNY and CDR2 as SVGAGI (reference sequence). The CDR3 sequence is CASSLRDITLGGTQYF. The CDR3 nucleotides are TGTGCCAGCAGCCTCCGGGACATCACATTGGGGGGGACCCAGTACTTC.

This clonotype was counted a single time. One end of the junction does not line up with germline, which may come from a read error. The chain joins TRBV20-1 to TRBJ2-1; 9 nucleotides align to TRBD2. Germline CDR1 is DFQATT and CDR2 is SNEGSKA (reference sequence). CDR3 size: 14 residues. CDR3 DNA sequence: TGCAGTGCTAGAGGACTAGCGGAGAACAATGGGCAGTTCTTC. Translating it yields CSARGLAENNGQFF.

Written as DNA, the CDR3 is TGTGCCAGCAGCCGACGACAGGGGGCGAAGACCCTCCAAAACGAGCAGTACTTC. Amino acid sequence: CASSRRQGAKTLQNEQYF. The rearrangement uses TRBV3-1 and TRBJ2-7, with 10 bases identical to TRBD1. V lost 4 bases to trimming and J lost 5 bases; unmatched junction nucleotides: 17. The CDR3 loop spans 18 amino acids. CDR1 is LGHDT, CDR2 YNNKEL, per germline (reference sequence).

The V call is TRBV20-1, the J call TRBJ2-3, with 8 positions matching TRBD1. V lost 6 bases and J lost 3; bases outside the gene matches: 8. This CDR3 is built from 14 residues. CDR1 DFQATT and CDR2 SNEGSKA come from the germline V gene (reference sequence). CDR3 sequence reads: CSAPDRGRTDTQYF. The CDR3 DNA reads TGCAGTGCGCCAGACAGGGGTCGAACAGATACGCAGTATTTT.

This clonotype was counted between two and nine times. This rearrangement joins TRBV29-1 to TRBJ2-5, with 8 positions matching TRBD2. CDR3 length equals 13 residues. V shed 3 bases, J shed 4 bases, and the junction held 4 bases outside the gene matches. From germline, CDR1 is SQVTM and CDR2 ANQGSEA. The CDR3 DNA reads TGCAGCGTTGACGGCGGGGGGCGAGAGACCCAGTACTTC. Residues: CSVDGGGRETQYF.

This clonotype was recorded a few times. The chain carries TRBV5-1 and TRBJ2-7; 7 nucleotides agree with TRBD2. V trimming: 0 bases; J trimming: 2 bases; junction bases outside the gene matches: 5. This CDR3 has 15 amino acids. Germline V gene lookup returns CDR1 SGHRS and CDR2 YFSETQ. CDR3 bases: TGCGCCAGCAGCTTGGAACTAGCGAAAACCTACGAGCAGTACTTC. Its protein product is CASSLELAKTYEQYF.

The chain joins TRBV7-9 to TRBJ2-5, with D possibly matching TRBD1 (5 bases). CDR3 length: 16 amino acids. Trimming left V 5 bases short and J 11 bases short, with 27 bases between. Germline-derived CDR1 and CDR2 are SEHNR and FQNEAQ (reference sequence). The CDR3 DNA is TGTGCCAGCAGCACAGGAAGAGGTCCGACCTACAATGAGCAGTACTTC. Translation gives CASSTGRGPTYNEQYF. Based on the CDR3 plus reference TRBV7-9 and TRBJ2-5, the full variable domain is DTGVSQNPRHKITKRGQNVTFRCDPISEHNRLYWYRQTLGQGPEFLTYFQNEAQLEKSRLLSDRFSAERPKGSFSTLEIQRTEQGDSAMYLCASSTGRGPTYNEQYFGPGTRLLVL.

The gene calls are TRBV2 and TRBJ2-5; D is tentatively TRBD1 or TRBD2 (6 bases each). The CDR3 has 13 amino acids. V gave up 3 bases and J gave up 9 bases, with 14 bases separating them. The V gene's germline CDR1 is SNHLY and CDR2 FYNNEI. The CDR3 loop is CASSEPRRGAQYF. In DNA form, the CDR3 reads TGTGCCAGCAGTGAGCCCCGTAGGGGGGCCCAGTACTTC.

This clonotype has ten or more counts. This chain connects TRBV4-3 to TRBJ2-1, with 8 bases matching TRBD2. Germline lookup yields CDR1 LGHNA and CDR2 YSLEER. The V gene end was trimmed by 0 bases and the J gene end by 5 bases; junction bases not matched to a gene: 15. The CDR3 contains 19 residues. The CDR3 reads CASSQDHLRGGPTDNEQFF. CDR3 sequence (DNA): TGCGCCAGCAGCCAAGATCACTTACGGGGGGGGCCAACCGACAATGAGCAGTTCTTC.

The chain links TRBV4-2 to TRBJ1-1; no clear D gene. The CDR3 consists of 15 residues. Looked up from germline, CDR1 is LGHNA and CDR2 is YNFKEQ. V lost 0 bases and J lost 7, with 15 bases in between. This chain's CDR3 is CASSQERAGRDEAFF. Written as DNA, the CDR3 is TGTGCCAGCAGCCAAGAGCGGGCCGGAAGGGATGAAGCTTTCTTT.

This clonotype turned up a few times. V and J are TRBV7-2 and TRBJ2-5; D tentatively reads TRBD1 or TRBD2 (5 bases each). With 0 bases removed from V and 7 bases from J, the gap between germline ends came to 18 bases. Germline-derived CDR1 and CDR2 are SGHTA and FQGNSA. CDR3 length equals 16 residues. The CDR3 reads CASSLASGTLLGTQYF. The CDR3 DNA sequence: TGTGCCAGCAGCTTAGCGTCGGGGACCCTCCTTGGGACCCAGTACTTC.